Listed here is a single T cell receptor (beta chain). No antigen is known for it. Compared with germline, one end of the junction differs, possibly owing to a read error. There are 15 residues in the CDR3. With a J-beta primer mix and a sample-barcoded 5' primer, a second PCR ran roughly 6 to 12 cycles. The template-switch adaptor was a 5' adaptor with 12 random nucleotides. It tagged each cDNA molecule. TCRdb itself ran the 5' RACE reads through MiXCR, one entry per CDR3 protein. This sample has 450,000 to 700,000 distinct CDR3 sequences, with roughly 29% found just once. These data originate in a study of blood T cells in healthy people across ages. The wider study: Template switching caught about one barcoded beta molecule for each two T cells. Whole-study results and caveats: Calculation of diversity from one million T cells yielded estimates considered to be underestimates.

The specimen was blood. This rearrangement joins TRBV12-3 or TRBV12-4 to TRBJ2-5, with D perhaps assigned TRBD1 or TRBD2 (5 bases each). Gene TRBJ2-1 matches the end of the DNA better, so the J call may be wrong. This TCR was recovered from a woman in her 70s in good health. The CDR3 spells CAGSPGTRANYEQFF. Written as DNA, the CDR3 is TGTGCCGGCAGTCCGGGGACCCGAGCCAATTATGAGCAGTTCTTC.